This TCR beta chain was documented in a study of cytomegalovirus exposure and HLA in healthy donors. Use of 60 Vbeta and 13 Jbeta primers characterized the PCR. Method: immunoSEQ multiplex PCR; TCRdb's copy keeps in-frame clones and lacks some. This table holds about 140,000 clones. J was trimmed by 4 bases and V by 9 bases; bases with no gene match: 7. Germline V gives CDR1 LNHDA, CDR2 SQIVND (reference sequence). CDR3 length equals 14 residues. The chain is built from TRBV19 and TRBJ1-4; 8 positions agree with TRBD1. The specimen sequenced was PBMCs. This TCR derives from a male donor in good health and CMV-seronegative. The CDR3 nucleotides are TGTGCCAGCCGGCAACAGGGGGGTAATGAAAAACTGTTTTTT. The encoded protein is CASRQQGGNEKLFF.